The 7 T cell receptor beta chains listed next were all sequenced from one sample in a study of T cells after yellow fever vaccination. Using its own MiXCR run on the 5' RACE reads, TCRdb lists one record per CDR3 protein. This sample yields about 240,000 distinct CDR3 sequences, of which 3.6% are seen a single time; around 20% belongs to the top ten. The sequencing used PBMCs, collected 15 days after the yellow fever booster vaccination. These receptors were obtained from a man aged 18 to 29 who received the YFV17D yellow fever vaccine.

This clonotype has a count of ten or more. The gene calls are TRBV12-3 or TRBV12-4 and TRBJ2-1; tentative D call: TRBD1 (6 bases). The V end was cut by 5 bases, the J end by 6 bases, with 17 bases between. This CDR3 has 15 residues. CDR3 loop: CASSLLGQGINEQFF. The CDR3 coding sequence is TGTGCCAGCAGTCTGCTTGGGCAGGGGATCAATGAGCAGTTCTTC.

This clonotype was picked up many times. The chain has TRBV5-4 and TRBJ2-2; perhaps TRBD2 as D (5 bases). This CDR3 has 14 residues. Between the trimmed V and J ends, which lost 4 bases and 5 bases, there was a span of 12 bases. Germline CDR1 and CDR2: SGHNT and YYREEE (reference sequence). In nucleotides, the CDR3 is TGTGCCAGCAGCCCCGAACGGGGAACCGGGGAGCTGTTTTTT. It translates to CASSPERGTGELFF.

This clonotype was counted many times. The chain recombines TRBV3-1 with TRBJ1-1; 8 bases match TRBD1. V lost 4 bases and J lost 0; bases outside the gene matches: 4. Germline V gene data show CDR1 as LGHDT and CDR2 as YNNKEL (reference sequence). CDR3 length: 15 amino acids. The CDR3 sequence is CASSLSGGMNTEAFF. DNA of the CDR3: TGTGCCAGCAGCCTGTCAGGGGGCATGAACACTGAAGCTTTCTTT.

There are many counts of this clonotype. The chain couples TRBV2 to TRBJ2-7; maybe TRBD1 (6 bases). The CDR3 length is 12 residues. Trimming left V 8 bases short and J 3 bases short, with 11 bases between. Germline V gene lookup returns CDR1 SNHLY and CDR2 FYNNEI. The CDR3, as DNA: TGTGCCAGCGCTGGGGACATCTACGAGCAGTACTTC. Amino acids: CASAGDIYEQYF.

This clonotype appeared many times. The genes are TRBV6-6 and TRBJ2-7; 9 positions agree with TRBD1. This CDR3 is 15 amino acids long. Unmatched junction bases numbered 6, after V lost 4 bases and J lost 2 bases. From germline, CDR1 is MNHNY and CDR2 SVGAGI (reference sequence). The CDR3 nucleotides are TGTGCCAGCAGTTTCCCCGGGACAGGGACCTACGAGCAGTACGTC. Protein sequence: CASSFPGTGTYEQYV.

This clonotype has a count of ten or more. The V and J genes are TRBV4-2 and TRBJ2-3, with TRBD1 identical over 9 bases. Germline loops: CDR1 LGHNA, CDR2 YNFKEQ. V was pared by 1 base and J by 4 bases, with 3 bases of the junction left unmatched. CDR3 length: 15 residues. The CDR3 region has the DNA TGTGCCAGCAGCCAAGCCGGGACAGGGTCAGATACGCAGTATTTT. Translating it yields CASSQAGTGSDTQYF.

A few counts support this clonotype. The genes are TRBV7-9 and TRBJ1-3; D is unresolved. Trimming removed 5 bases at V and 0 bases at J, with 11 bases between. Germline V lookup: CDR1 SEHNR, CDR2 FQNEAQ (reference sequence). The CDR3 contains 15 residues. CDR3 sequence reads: CASSPERRSGNTIYF. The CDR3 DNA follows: TGTGCCAGCAGCCCTGAACGACGCTCTGGAAACACCATATATTTT.